This entry features one T cell receptor beta chain sequence. Sequenced by immunoSEQ multiplex PCR; TCRdb stores in-frame clones only, minus some. The sample includes about 300,000 clones, less than 85% of them seen just once. This sample was taken from a study of blood T cell repertoires in COVID-19. Study summary: The analysed material was cDNA or gDNA that came from T cells, B-cell-depleted T cells, or PBMCs.

The V and J ends lost 6 bases and 5 bases, in that order; junction bases with no gene match: 7. The CDR3 contains 13 residues. Germline V gene lookup returns CDR1 MDHEN and CDR2 SYDVKM. What was sequenced was peripheral blood. The TCR originated in a human donor with COVID-19, enrolled during active disease. The donor label of this sample is uncertain. This sequence joins TRBV28 and TRBJ2-7; 7 bases agree with TRBD1. In DNA, the CDR3 is TGTGCCAGCAGCGCGACAGGGTTCCACGAGCAGTACTTC. It is translated as CASSATGFHEQYF.